The 14 T cell receptor beta chains below come from one sample, sequenced in a study of CD8+ T cells in alopecia areata. Following extraction, RNA underwent reverse transcription to cDNA, which served as the sequencing template. TCRdb keeps only in-frame clones here, not all; method: immunoSEQ multiplex PCR. The sample lists over 150,000 clones, approximately 53% occurring once. Treatment in this sample: oral pan-JAK inhibitor, 5-10 mg twice daily. This sample comprised CD8+ T cells sorted from blood, obtained at week 24, from a patient treated with tofacitinib. The receptors were gathered from a human donor with alopecia areata.

This clone was observed a handful of times. J is TRBJ1-5 and V is TRBV12-5, with D perhaps matching TRBD1 (5 bases). The CDR3 is 15 amino acids. CDR1 LGHNT and CDR2 FRNRAP come from the germline V gene. Trimming removed 6 bases at V and 6 bases at J, with 18 bases between. In DNA, the CDR3 is TGTGCTAGTGGCCTCGGGGTCGGCGGGGGTCAGCCCCAGCATTTT. It yields the protein CASGLGVGGGQPQHF.

This chain joins TRBV4-3 and TRBJ1-1, with D hard to call. The CDR3 covers 13 residues. The germline gives CDR1 LGHNA, CDR2 YSLEER. V was clipped by 4 bases and J by 1 base, with 7 bases between them. CDR3 in DNA: TGCGCCAGCAGCCCCCGGGGGAACACTGAAGCTTTCTTT. Its protein product is CASSPRGNTEAFF.

Concerning this clone: This CDR3 is also generated by other DNA sequences in the sample. The genes are TRBV4-3 and TRBJ2-7, with D uncertain. Trimming shortened V by 0 bases and J by 4 bases, and 7 bases separated the two germline ends. This CDR3 is 13 amino acids long. Germline V gives CDR1 LGHNA, CDR2 YSLEER. The CDR3 nucleotides read TGCGCCAGCAGCCAAGATATAGGGTACGAGCAGTACTTC. Residues: CASSQDIGYEQYF.

This clone was detected only once. The CDR3 DNA is TGTGCCAGCAGCTTAGACCCAAATCTGGGGGCCTCTGGCTACACCTTC. Translation gives CASSLDPNLGASGYTF. The chain employs TRBV11-2 and TRBJ1-2; perhaps TRBD1 as D (6 bases). Trimming removed 0 bases at V and 7 bases at J, with 18 bases between. In germline, CDR1 is SGHAT, CDR2 FQNNGV. The CDR3 sequence is 16 residues long.

V gene TRBV15 combines with J gene TRBJ1-2; TRBD1 matches 7 bases. Germline-derived CDR1 and CDR2 are LNHNV and YYDKDF (reference sequence). The CDR3 totals 14 residues. Trimming cost V 5 bases and J 8 bases; bases outside gene matches: 11. For the CDR3, the DNA is TGTGCCACCAGCGACAGGGAAGGATGGAACGGCTACACCTTC. Translation gives CATSDREGWNGYTF.

This clone was observed once. The chain carries TRBV6-1 and TRBJ2-5; the D is unclear. This CDR3 spans 14 amino acids. V lost 4 bases and J lost 0, with 9 bases in between. CDR1 and CDR2 (germline): MNHNS, SASEGT. The CDR3 region is CASSGNGYQETQYF. The DNA of the CDR3 is TGTGCCAGCAGTGGTAACGGCTACCAAGAGACCCAGTACTTC.

The chain carries TRBV29-1 and TRBJ2-3; TRBD2 might be the D (6 bases). The V gene's germline CDR1 is SQVTM and CDR2 ANQGSEA. The V gene lost 6 bases and the J gene lost 14 bases, with 18 bases spanning the gap. The CDR3 runs 11 residues. CDR3 DNA sequence: TGCAGCGTCCCCCGGAGGGGAGGTTTGTATTTT. Translated, it gives CSVPRRGGLYF.

In the case of this clone: Other nucleotide sequences in the sample specify the same CDR3. The chain has TRBV15 and TRBJ1-5; the D gene is possibly TRBD1 (5 bases). The V gene lost 0 bases and the J gene lost 6 bases, with 6 bases spanning the gap. Looked up from germline, CDR1 is LNHNV and CDR2 is YYDKDF (reference sequence). The CDR3 runs 13 residues. The CDR3 DNA sequence: TGTGCCACCAGCAGAGATAGGGGTCAGCCCCAGCATTTT. Translated, it gives CATSRDRGQPQHF.

The V and J genes are TRBV6-5 and TRBJ1-2; unclear D gene. Per germline, CDR1 MNHEY and CDR2 SVGAGI. The V gene lost 6 bases and the J gene lost 2 bases, with 7 bases spanning the gap. This CDR3 spans 12 amino acids. CDR3 in amino acids: CASSDQNYGYTF. The CDR3, as DNA: TGTGCCAGCAGCGATCAAAACTATGGCTACACCTTC.

The chain has TRBV9 and TRBJ1-1; TRBD1 matches at 9 bases. With V trimmed by 2 bases and J by 3 bases, 2 bases remained unmatched. Germline loops: CDR1 SGDLS, CDR2 YYNGEE. The CDR3 totals 14 residues. CDR3 coding DNA: TGTGCCAGCAGCGTGACAGGGGGTGACACTGAAGCTTTCTTT. The encoded protein is CASSVTGGDTEAFF.

The chain links TRBV5-1 to TRBJ1-1; the D is unclear. Trimming took off 3 bases at V and 3 bases at J, with 15 bases between the two ends. Germline values: CDR1 SGHRS, CDR2 YFSETQ. This CDR3 is 15 amino acids long. This chain's CDR3 is CASSSMGTGDTEAFF. In DNA, the CDR3 is TGCGCCAGCAGCTCAATGGGAACGGGAGACACTGAAGCTTTCTTT.

The genes are TRBV29-1 and TRBJ2-3, with D uncertain. V was trimmed by 4 bases and J by 0 bases, leaving 8 bases between them. The CDR3 sequence is 13 residues long. Germline V CDR1 and CDR2: SQVTM, ANQGSEA. The DNA of the CDR3 is TGCAGCGTTGTAACACCGAGCACAGATACGCAGTATTTT. Amino acids: CSVVTPSTDTQYF.

This chain connects TRBV13 to TRBJ2-3, with 7 bases aligning to TRBD1. Per germline, CDR1 PRHDT and CDR2 FYEKMQ (reference sequence). CDR3 length: 15 amino acids. The trim removed 3 bases at V and 0 bases at J, leaving 3 bases unmatched. Here the CDR3 reads CASSLKGASTDTQYF. The CDR3 DNA is TGTGCCAGCAGCTTGAAGGGGGCCAGCACAGATACGCAGTATTTT.

The V call is TRBV30, the J call TRBJ2-7, with 7 bases lining up with TRBD1. V lost 6 bases to trimming and J lost 3 bases; unmatched junction nucleotides: 2. The CDR3 is 11 amino acids. CDR1 is GTSNPN and CDR2 is SVGIG in the germline V gene (reference sequence). The CDR3 DNA sequence: TGTGCCTGTCGGGACAGCTACGAGCAGTACTTC. Its translation is CACRDSYEQYF.